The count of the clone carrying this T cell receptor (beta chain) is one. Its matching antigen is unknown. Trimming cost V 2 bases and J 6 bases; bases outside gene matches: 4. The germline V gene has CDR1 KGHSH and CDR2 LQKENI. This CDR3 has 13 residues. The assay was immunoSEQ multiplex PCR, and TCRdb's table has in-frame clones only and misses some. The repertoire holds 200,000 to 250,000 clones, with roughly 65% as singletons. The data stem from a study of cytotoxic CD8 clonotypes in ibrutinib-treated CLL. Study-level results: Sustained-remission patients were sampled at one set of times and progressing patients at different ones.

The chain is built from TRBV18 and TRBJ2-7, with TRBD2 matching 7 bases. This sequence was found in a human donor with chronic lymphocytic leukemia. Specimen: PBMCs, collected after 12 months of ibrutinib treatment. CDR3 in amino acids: CASSPSGVREQYF. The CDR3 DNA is TGTGCCAGCTCACCAAGCGGGGTTCGCGAGCAGTACTTC. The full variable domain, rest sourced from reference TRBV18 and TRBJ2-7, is NAGVMQNPRHLVRRRGQEARLRCSPMKGHSHVYWYRQLPEEGLKFMVYLQKENIIDESGMPKERFSAEFPKEGPSILRIQQVVRGDSAAYFCASSPSGVREQYFGPGTRLTVT.